This T cell receptor beta chain was captured by sequencing in a study of technical replicates of blood from a few donors. Data came from immunoSEQ multiplex PCR; TCRdb stores just in-frame clones and leaves some out. The repertoire holds around 72,000 clones, with approximately 90% as singletons. This sequence originates from a human donor in good health. Sequenced material: T cells isolated from PBMCs.

CDR3: CASGLAGGYYEQYF. The CDR3 bases are TGTGCCAGCGGACTAGCGGGCGGATACTACGAGCAGTACTTC. This chain uses TRBV27 with TRBJ2-7; TRBD2 agrees at 11 bases. In germline, CDR1 is MNHEY, CDR2 SMNVEV (reference sequence). The J segment lost 3 bases and the V segment lost 8 bases, leaving 6 bases of the junction unmatched. The CDR3 is 14 amino acids.